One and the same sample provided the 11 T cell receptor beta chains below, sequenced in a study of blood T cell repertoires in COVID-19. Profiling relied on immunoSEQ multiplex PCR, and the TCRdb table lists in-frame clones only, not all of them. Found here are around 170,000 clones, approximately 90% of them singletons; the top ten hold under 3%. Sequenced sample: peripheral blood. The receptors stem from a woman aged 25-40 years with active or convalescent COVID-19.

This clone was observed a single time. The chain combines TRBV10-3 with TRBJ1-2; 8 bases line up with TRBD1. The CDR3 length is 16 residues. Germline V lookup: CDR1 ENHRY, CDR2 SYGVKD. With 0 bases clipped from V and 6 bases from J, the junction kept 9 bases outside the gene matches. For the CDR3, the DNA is TGTGCCATCAGTGAGTCTGCAGGGGGCATCATTCATGGCTACACCTTC. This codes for CAISESAGGIIHGYTF.

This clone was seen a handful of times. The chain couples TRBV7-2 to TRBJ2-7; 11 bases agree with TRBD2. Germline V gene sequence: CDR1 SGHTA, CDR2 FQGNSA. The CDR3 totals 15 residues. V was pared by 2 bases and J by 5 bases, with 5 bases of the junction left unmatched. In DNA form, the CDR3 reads TGTGCCAGCAGCTTATACGGGACTAGCGGAAACGAGCAGTACTTC. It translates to CASSLYGTSGNEQYF.

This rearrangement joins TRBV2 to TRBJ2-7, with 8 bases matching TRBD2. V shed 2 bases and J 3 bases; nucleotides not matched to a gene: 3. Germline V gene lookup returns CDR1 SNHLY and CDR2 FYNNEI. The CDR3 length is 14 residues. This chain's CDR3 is CASSERGGGYEQYF. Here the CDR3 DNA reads TGTGCCAGCAGTGAACGGGGGGGAGGCTACGAGCAGTACTTC. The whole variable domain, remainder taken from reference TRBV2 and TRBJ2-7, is EPEVTQTPSHQVTQMGQEVILRCVPISNHLYFYWYRQILGQKVEFLVSFYNNEISEKSEIFDDQFSVERPDGSNFTLKIRSTKLEDSAMYFCASSERGGGYEQYFGPGTRLTVT.

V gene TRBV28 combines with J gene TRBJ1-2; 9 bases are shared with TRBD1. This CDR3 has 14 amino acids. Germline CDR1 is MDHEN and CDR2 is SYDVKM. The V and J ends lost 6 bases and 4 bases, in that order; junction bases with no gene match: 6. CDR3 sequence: CASRGQGGTYGYTF. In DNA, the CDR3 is TGTGCCAGCAGGGGACAGGGAGGGACCTATGGCTACACCTTC.

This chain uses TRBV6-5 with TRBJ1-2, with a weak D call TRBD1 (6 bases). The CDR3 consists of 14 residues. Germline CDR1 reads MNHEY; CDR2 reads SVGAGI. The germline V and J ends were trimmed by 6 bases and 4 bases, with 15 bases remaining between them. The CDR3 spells CASRPQGNRYGYTF. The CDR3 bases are TGTGCCAGCAGGCCACAGGGAAATCGCTATGGCTACACCTTC.

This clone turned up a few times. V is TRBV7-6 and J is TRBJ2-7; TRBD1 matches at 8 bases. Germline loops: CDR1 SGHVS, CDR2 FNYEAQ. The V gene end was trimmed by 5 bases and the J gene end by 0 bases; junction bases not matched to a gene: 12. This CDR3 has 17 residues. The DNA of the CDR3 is TGTGCCAGCAGCGCCACCGGACAGGGTACGAGCTCCTACGAGCAGTACTTC. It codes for CASSATGQGTSSYEQYF.

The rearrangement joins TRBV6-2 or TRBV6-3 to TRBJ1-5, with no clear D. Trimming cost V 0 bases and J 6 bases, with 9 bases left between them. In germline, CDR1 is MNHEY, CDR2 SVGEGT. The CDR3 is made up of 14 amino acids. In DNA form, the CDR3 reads TGTGCCAGCAGTTACTCATCGGGAGTTCAGCCCCAGCATTTT. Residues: CASSYSSGVQPQHF.

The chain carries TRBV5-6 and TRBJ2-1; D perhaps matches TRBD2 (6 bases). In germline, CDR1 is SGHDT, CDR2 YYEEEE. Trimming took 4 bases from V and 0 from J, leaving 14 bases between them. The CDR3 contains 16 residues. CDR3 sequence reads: CASSKTSQGSYNEQFF. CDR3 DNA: TGTGCCAGCAGCAAGACTAGTCAGGGCTCCTACAATGAGCAGTTCTTC.

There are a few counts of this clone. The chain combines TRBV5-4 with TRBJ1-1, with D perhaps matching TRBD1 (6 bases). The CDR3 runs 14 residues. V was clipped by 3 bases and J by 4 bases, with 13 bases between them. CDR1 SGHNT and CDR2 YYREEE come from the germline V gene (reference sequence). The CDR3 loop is CASSSQTGFTEAFF. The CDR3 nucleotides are TGTGCCAGCAGCTCTCAAACAGGGTTCACTGAAGCTTTCTTT.

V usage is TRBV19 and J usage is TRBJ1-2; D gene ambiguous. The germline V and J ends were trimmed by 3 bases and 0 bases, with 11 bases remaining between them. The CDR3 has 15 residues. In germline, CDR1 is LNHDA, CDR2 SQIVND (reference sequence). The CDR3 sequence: CASSIEPTANYGYTF. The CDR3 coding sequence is TGTGCCAGTAGTATCGAGCCTACCGCTAACTATGGCTACACCTTC.

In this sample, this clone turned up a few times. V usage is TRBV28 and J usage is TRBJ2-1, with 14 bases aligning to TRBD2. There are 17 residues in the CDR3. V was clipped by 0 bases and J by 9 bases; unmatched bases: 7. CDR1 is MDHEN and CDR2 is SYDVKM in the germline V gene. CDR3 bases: TGTGCCAGCAGTTTATGGAGACTAGCGGGAGGGCCCGGTGAGCAGTTCTTC. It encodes CASSLWRLAGGPGEQFF.